Shown below are 9 T cell receptor beta chains from a single sample sequenced in a study of a mutant IDH1 vaccine in newly diagnosed glioma. Assay: immunoSEQ multiplex PCR; the TCRdb copy retains only in-frame clones and omits some. The sample carries about 44,000 clones, approximately 89% recorded once. These receptors' targets are unknown. The time point denotes: week 23, last vaccination. All doses held 300 ug of mutant IDH1 20-mer peptide, with topical imiquimod. The sequenced sample was PBMCs, obtained from a glioma patient whose treatment included an IDH1 peptide vaccine. Every receptor here comes from a middle-aged man with glioma.

This clone has just one count. This chain uses TRBV6-5 with TRBJ1-2; no clear D gene. CDR1 MNHEY and CDR2 SVGAGI come from the germline V gene. This CDR3 region has 13 residues. V was pared by 0 bases and J by 4 bases, with 6 bases between. The CDR3 loop reads CASSYSNLYGYTF. CDR3 DNA: TGTGCCAGCAGTTACTCGAACCTCTATGGCTACACCTTC.

The rearrangement uses TRBV29-1 and TRBJ2-7; a possible D gene is TRBD1 (5 bases). The CDR3 sequence is 14 residues long. Per germline, CDR1 SQVTM and CDR2 ANQGSEA. V lost 0 bases to trimming and J lost 3 bases, with 12 bases between them. The CDR3 sequence is CSVEDSGRDYEQYF. The CDR3 DNA reads TGCAGCGTTGAAGATAGTGGCAGGGACTACGAGCAGTACTTC.

V and J are TRBV9 and TRBJ2-6; 9 nucleotides line up with TRBD1. The J segment lost 4 bases and the V segment lost 6 bases, leaving 11 bases of the junction unmatched. Germline V gives CDR1 SGDLS, CDR2 YYNGEE. This CDR3 comprises 17 residues. CDR3 amino acids: CASTVTGGLSGANVLTF. The CDR3 DNA reads as TGTGCCAGCACCGTTACAGGGGGCCTATCCGGGGCCAACGTCCTGACTTTC.

The chain has TRBV27 and TRBJ2-7, with D perhaps matching TRBD1 (5 bases). The V and J ends lost 2 bases and 2 bases respectively, with 13 bases between them. This CDR3 spans 15 amino acids. Germline V lookup: CDR1 MNHEY, CDR2 SMNVEV (reference sequence). CDR3 coding DNA: TGTGCCAGCAGTTTAAGGAGACAGTTCACCTACGAGCAGTACTTC. This translates into CASSLRRQFTYEQYF.

The rearrangement links TRBV10-2 to TRBJ1-1; tentatively, D is TRBD1 (6 bases). Trimming removed 3 bases from V and 5 bases from J, with 10 bases in between. Germline V lookup: CDR1 WSHSY, CDR2 SAAADI. The CDR3 consists of 13 residues. CDR3 sequence reads: CASSDRGRTEAFF. Here the CDR3 DNA reads TGCGCCAGCAGTGATAGGGGGAGGACTGAAGCTTTCTTT.

The rearrangement uses TRBV2 and TRBJ2-5, with D possibly TRBD2 on 5 matching bases. Germline lookup yields CDR1 SNHLY and CDR2 FYNNEI. The V end was cut by 6 bases, the J end by 1 base, with 12 bases between. This CDR3 has 14 amino acids. CDR3 amino acids: CASSAYGLQETQYF. CDR3 nucleotides: TGTGCCAGCAGCGCATATGGACTCCAAGAGACCCAGTACTTC.

The chain carries TRBV4-2 and TRBJ1-2; unclear D gene. Germline V gives CDR1 LGHNA, CDR2 YNFKEQ. V lost 1 base and J 8 bases, leaving 11 bases between the germline ends. The CDR3 length is 13 residues. CDR3 protein: CASSQGSRTGYTF. CDR3 coding DNA: TGTGCCAGCAGCCAAGGAAGCAGAACCGGCTACACCTTC.

The chain joins TRBV10-3 to TRBJ2-3, with D possibly being TRBD2 (7 bases). Deletions cut 10 bases from V and 5 bases from J, with 22 bases between. The germline V gene encodes CDR1 ENHRY and CDR2 SYGVKD. The CDR3 runs to 15 residues. CDR3 nucleotides: TGTGCCAGCCGGGGGAGTCGGGGGGCTGGAGATACGCAGTATTTT. This gives the protein CASRGSRGAGDTQYF.

J is TRBJ2-6 and V is TRBV5-4, with D perhaps matching TRBD1 (5 bases). Germline lookup yields CDR1 SGHNT and CDR2 YYREEE (reference sequence). V was pared by 5 bases and J by 2 bases, with 14 bases between. The CDR3 length is 16 residues. CDR3 loop: CASRRAPGTGANVLTF. The CDR3 nucleotides read TGTGCCAGCAGGCGTGCTCCAGGGACTGGGGCCAACGTCCTGACTTTC.